Below are 8 T cell receptor beta chains sequenced from a single sample in a study of blood T cell repertoires in COVID-19. Repertoires were generated with immunoSEQ multiplex PCR, while TCRdb's copy carries only in-frame clones and drops some. The table has approximately 120,000 clones, around three quarters seen once. The sample consisted of peripheral blood. These receptors were obtained from a human donor in a cohort sampled during active COVID-19.

The chain combines TRBV6-2 or TRBV6-3 with TRBJ2-1; 9 bases fit TRBD1. J was trimmed by 9 bases and V by 2 bases; bases with no gene match: 5. The germline CDR1 and CDR2 sequences are MNHEY and SVGEGT. This CDR3 comprises 14 residues. CDR3 loop: CASSYPRQGGEQFF. The CDR3 DNA reads as TGTGCCAGCAGTTACCCTCGACAGGGGGGTGAGCAGTTCTTC.

The chain combines TRBV6-5 with TRBJ2-5, with TRBD2 as a possible D gene (5 bases). The CDR3 has 16 residues. Germline CDR1 and CDR2: MNHEY and SVGAGI. Trimming took off 0 bases at V and 1 base at J, with 12 bases between the two ends. The CDR3 nucleotides are TGTGCCAGCAGTTACTCGCTGCGGGCGACCCAAGAGACCCAGTACTTC. Protein product: CASSYSLRATQETQYF.

This chain connects TRBV15 to TRBJ1-1; D gene uncertain. Trimming took off 5 bases at V and 0 bases at J, with 7 bases between the two ends. The CDR3 is 13 amino acids. The germline V gene encodes CDR1 LNHNV and CDR2 YYDKDF (reference sequence). The CDR3 bases are TGTGCCACCAGCCACAGATTGAACACTGAAGCTTTCTTT. Its protein product is CATSHRLNTEAFF. Full variable domain (rest looked up from reference TRBV15 and TRBJ1-1): DAMVIQNPRYQVTQFGKPVTLSCSQTLNHNVMYWYQQKSSQAPKLLFHYYDKDFNNEADTPDNFQSRRPNTSFCFLDIRSPGLGDTAMYLCATSHRLNTEAFFGQGTRLTVV.

This clone is a singleton in its sample. V and J are TRBV19 and TRBJ1-6; D unresolved. Germline V gene sequence: CDR1 LNHDA, CDR2 SQIVND (reference sequence). Trimming cost V 6 bases and J 11 bases, with 11 bases left between them. The CDR3 runs to 12 residues. The CDR3: CASSQQATPLHF. CDR3 in DNA: TGTGCCAGTAGCCAGCAAGCGACACCCCTCCACTTT.

This chain links TRBV7-9 with TRBJ2-2; 7 bases agree with TRBD1. V dropped 4 bases and J dropped 4; count of bases not matched to a gene: 6. The CDR3 extends over 15 amino acids. Germline loops: CDR1 SEHNR, CDR2 FQNEAQ (reference sequence). In nucleotides, the CDR3 is TGTGCCAGCAGCTCCCAGGGGGTAGGCACCGGGGAGCTGTTTTTT. This gives the protein CASSSQGVGTGELFF.

The genes are TRBV10-3 and TRBJ2-5; 7 positions agree with TRBD2. The germline CDR1 and CDR2 sequences are ENHRY and SYGVKD. CDR3 length equals 16 residues. V was pared by 3 bases and J by 7 bases, with 14 bases of the junction left unmatched. The CDR3 bases are TGTGCCATCAGTGATGAGTTGGCTAGCGGACTCGGGACCCAGTACTTC. Protein: CAISDELASGLGTQYF.

The chain employs TRBV4-1 and TRBJ2-3; TRBD2 aligns across 10 bases. Germline V lookup: CDR1 MGHRA, CDR2 YSYEKL. The CDR3 is 16 residues long. The V and J ends lost 0 bases and 4 bases, in that order; junction bases with no gene match: 4. The CDR3 DNA follows: TGCGCCAGCAGCCAAGAAGCTAGCGGGGGAGCAGATACGCAGTATTTT. Translation gives CASSQEASGGADTQYF.

The chain uses TRBV25-1 and TRBJ1-2; possibly TRBD1 for D (5 bases). Between the trimmed V and J ends, which lost 5 bases and 1 base, there was a span of 11 bases. The germline CDR1 and CDR2 sequences are MGHDK and SYGVNS. There are 14 residues in the CDR3. The CDR3 loop is CASSTRQFNYGYTF. In DNA form, the CDR3 reads TGTGCCAGCAGTACCCGACAGTTTAACTATGGCTACACCTTC.